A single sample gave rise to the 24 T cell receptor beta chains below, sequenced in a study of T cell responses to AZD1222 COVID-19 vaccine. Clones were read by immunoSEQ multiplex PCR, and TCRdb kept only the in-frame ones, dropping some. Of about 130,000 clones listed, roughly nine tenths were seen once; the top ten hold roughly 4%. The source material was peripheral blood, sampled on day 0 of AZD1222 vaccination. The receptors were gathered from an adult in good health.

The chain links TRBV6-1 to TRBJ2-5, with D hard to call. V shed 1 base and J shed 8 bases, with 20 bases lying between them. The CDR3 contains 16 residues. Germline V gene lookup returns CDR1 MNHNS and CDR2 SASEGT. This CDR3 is CASSEGVTINHKTQYF. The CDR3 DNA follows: TGTGCCAGCAGTGAAGGAGTGACGATTAATCATAAAACCCAGTACTTC.

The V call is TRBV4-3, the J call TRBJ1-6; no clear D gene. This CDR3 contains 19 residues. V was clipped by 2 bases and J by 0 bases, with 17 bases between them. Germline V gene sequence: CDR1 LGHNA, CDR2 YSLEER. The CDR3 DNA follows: TGCGCCAGCAGCCAATTCGGAAGGTCGGGGAGCTCCTATAATTCACCCCTCCACTTT. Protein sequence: CASSQFGRSGSSYNSPLHF.

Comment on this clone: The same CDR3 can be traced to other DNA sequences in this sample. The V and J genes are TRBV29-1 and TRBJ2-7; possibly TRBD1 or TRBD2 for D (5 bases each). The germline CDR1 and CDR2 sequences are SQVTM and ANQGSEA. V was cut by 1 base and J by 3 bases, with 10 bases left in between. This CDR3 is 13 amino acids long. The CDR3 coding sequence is TGCAGCGTTGAAGGGACTGGGGGCTACGAGCAGTACTTC. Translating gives CSVEGTGGYEQYF.

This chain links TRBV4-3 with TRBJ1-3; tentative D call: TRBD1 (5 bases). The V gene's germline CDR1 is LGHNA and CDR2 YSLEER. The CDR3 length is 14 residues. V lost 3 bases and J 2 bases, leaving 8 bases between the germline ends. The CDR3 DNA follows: TGCGCCAGCAGCCATCGGGGGACTGGAAACACCATATATTTT. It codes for CASSHRGTGNTIYF.

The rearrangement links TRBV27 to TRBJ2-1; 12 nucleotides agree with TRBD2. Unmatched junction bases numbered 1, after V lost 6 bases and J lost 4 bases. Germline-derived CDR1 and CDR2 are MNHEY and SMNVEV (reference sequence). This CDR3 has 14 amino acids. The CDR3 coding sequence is TGTGCCAGCAGGACTAGCGGGAGTTACAATGAGCAGTTCTTC. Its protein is CASRTSGSYNEQFF.

The CDR3 loop is CASSQDSGLAGGMDTQYF. CDR3 nucleotide sequence: TGCGCCAGCAGCCAAGATTCAGGCCTAGCGGGAGGGATGGATACGCAGTATTTT. The chain links TRBV4-1 to TRBJ2-3, with 12 bases identical to TRBD2. From germline, CDR1 is MGHRA and CDR2 YSYEKL. This CDR3 contains 18 residues. V lost 0 bases and J lost 6; bases outside the gene matches: 10.

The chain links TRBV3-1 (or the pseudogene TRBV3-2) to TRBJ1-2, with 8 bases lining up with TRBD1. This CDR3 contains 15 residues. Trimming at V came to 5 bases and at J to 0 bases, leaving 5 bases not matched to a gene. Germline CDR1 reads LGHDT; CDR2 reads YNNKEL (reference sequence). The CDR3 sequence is CASSKTDRANYGYTF. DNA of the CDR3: TGTGCCAGCAGCAAGACGGACAGGGCTAACTATGGCTACACCTTC.

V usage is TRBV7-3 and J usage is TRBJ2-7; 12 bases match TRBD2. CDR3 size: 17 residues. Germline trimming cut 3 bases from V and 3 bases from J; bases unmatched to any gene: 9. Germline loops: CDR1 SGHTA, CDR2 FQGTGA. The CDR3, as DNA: TGTGCCAGCAGCTTGGCCGCCGGGACTAGCGGGCTCTACGAGCAGTACTTC. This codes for CASSLAAGTSGLYEQYF. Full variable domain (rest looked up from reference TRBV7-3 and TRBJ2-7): GAGVSQTPSNKVTEKGKYVELRCDPISGHTALYWYRQSLGQGPEFLIYFQGTGAADDSGLPNDRFFAVRPEGSVSTLKIQRTERGDSAVYLCASSLAAGTSGLYEQYFGPGTRLTVT.

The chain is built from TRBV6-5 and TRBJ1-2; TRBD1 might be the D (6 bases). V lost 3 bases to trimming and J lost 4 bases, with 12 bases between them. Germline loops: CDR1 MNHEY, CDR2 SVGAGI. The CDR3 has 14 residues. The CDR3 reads CASSYLGQPYGYTF. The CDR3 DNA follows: TGTGCCAGCAGTTATTTAGGACAGCCCTATGGCTACACCTTC.

The CDR3 region is CASSPPGAGGYTF. The CDR3 bases are TGTGCCAGCAGCCCACCGGGCGCGGGGGGCTACACCTTC. The chain carries TRBV7-8 and TRBJ1-2, with D hard to call. Germline CDR1 SGHVS, CDR2 FQNEAQ. This CDR3 region has 13 residues. V lost 5 bases, J lost 8 bases, and 15 bases lay in between.

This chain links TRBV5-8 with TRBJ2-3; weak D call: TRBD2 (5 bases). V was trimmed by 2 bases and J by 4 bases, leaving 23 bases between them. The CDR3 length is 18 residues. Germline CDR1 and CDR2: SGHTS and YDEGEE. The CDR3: CASSFRVSLGVGADTQYF. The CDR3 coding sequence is TGTGCCAGCAGCTTTCGCGTTAGCCTCGGGGTGGGAGCAGATACGCAGTATTTT.

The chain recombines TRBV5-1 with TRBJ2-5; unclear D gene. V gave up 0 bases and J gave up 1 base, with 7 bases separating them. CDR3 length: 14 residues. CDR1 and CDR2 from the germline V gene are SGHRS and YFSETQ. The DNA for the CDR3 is TGCGCCAGCAGCTTGGCTATGTCCCAAGAGACCCAGTACTTC. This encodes CASSLAMSQETQYF.

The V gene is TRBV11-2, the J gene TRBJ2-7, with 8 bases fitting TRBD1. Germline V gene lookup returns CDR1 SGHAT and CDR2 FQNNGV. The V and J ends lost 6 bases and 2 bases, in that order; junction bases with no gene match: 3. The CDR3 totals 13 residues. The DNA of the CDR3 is TGTGCCAGCAGACGGACAGGGACCTACGAGCAGTACTTC. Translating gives CASRRTGTYEQYF.

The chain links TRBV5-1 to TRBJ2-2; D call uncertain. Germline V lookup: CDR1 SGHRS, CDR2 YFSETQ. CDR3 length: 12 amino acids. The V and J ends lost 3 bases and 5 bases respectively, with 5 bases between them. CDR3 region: CASSSHTGELFF. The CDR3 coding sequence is TGCGCCAGCAGCTCTCATACCGGGGAGCTGTTTTTT.

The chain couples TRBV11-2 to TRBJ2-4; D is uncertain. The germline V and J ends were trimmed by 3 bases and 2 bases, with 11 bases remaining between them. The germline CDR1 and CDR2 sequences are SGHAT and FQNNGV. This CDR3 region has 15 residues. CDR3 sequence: CASSFLRSPKNIQYF. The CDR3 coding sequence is TGTGCCAGCAGCTTTTTGAGGAGTCCCAAAAACATTCAGTACTTC.

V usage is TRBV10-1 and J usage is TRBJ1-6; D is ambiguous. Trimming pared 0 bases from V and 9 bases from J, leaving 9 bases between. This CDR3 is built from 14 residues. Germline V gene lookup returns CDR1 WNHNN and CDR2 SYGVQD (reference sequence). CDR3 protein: CASSESLGRSPLHF. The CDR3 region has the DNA TGCGCCAGCAGTGAGTCGCTGGGTCGTTCACCCCTCCACTTT.

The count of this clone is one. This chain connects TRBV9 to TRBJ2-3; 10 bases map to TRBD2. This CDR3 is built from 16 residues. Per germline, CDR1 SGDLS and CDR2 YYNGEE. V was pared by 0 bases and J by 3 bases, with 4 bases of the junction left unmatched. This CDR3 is CASSVGASGSTDTQYF. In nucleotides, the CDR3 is TGTGCCAGCAGCGTAGGAGCTAGCGGGAGTACAGATACGCAGTATTTT. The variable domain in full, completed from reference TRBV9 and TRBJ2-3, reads DSGVTQTPKHLITATGQRVTLRCSPRSGDLSVYWYQQSLDQGLQFLIQYYNGEERAKGNILERFSAQQFPDLHSELNLSSLELGDSALYFCASSVGASGSTDTQYFGPGTRLTVL.

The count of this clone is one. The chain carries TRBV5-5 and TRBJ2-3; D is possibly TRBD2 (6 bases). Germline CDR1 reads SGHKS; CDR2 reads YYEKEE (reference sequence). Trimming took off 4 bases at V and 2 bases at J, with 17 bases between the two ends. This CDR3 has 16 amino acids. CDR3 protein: CASSPSSGRDTDTQYF. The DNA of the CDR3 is TGTGCCAGCAGCCCCTCTTCCGGGAGAGACACAGATACGCAGTATTTT.

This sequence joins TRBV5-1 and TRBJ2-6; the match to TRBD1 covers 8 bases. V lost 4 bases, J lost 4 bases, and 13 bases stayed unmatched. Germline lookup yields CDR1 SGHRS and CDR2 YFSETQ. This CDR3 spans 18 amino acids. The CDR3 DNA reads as TGCGCCAGCAGCCTGCAAGGACAGGGAATCCCCGGGGCCAACGTCCTGACTTTC. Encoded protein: CASSLQGQGIPGANVLTF.

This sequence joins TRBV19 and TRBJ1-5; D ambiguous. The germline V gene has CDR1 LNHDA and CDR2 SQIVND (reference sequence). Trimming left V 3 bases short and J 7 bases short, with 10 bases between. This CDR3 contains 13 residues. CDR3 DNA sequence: TGTGCCAGTAGTATTGGTCCGGGACAGCCCCAGCATTTT. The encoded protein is CASSIGPGQPQHF.

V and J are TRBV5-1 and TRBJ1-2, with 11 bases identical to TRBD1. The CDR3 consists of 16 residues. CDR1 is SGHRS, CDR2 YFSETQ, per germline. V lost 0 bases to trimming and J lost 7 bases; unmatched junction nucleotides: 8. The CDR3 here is CASSLEARTGGGGYTF. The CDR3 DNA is TGCGCCAGCAGCTTGGAAGCGAGGACAGGGGGCGGTGGCTACACCTTC.

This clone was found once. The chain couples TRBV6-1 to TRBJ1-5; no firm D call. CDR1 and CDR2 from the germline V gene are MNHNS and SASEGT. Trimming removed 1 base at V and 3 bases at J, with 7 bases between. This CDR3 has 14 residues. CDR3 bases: TGTGCCAGCAGTGAAGTCTGGGCCAATCAGCCCCAGCATTTT. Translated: CASSEVWANQPQHF.

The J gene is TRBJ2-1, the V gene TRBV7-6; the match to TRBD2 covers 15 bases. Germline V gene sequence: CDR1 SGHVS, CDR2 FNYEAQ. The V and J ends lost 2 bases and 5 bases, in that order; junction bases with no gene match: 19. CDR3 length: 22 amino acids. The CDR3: CASSLKLRTSGRARVWDNEQFF. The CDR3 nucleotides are TGTGCCAGCAGCTTAAAGTTGAGGACTAGCGGGAGGGCCCGGGTGTGGGACAATGAGCAGTTCTTC.

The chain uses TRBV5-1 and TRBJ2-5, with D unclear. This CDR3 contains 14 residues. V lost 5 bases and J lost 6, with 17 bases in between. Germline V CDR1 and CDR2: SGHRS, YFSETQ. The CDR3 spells CASSVQRTGKTQYF. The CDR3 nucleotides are TGCGCCAGCAGTGTTCAGCGAACCGGAAAGACCCAGTACTTC. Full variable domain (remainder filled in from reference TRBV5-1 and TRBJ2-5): KAGVTQTPRYLIKTRGQQVTLSCSPISGHRSVSWYQQTPGQGLQFLFEYFSETQRNKGNFPGRFSGRQFSNSRSEMNVSTLELGDSALYLCASSVQRTGKTQYFGPGTRLLVL.